This T cell receptor beta chain emerged from a study of T cell changes during pregnancy in multiple sclerosis. Clones were sequenced by immunoSEQ multiplex PCR, and TCRdb holds only the in-frame ones, with some missing. Of approximately 100,000 clones detected, roughly 93% appear once; the ten largest clones hold 0.9%. The sequence derives from a female donor with multiple sclerosis, enrolled in a pregnancy study. This specimen was peripheral blood, taken before pregnancy.

The CDR3 loop reads CASSLVLAGGGVEQFF. The CDR3 nucleotides are TGTGCCAGCAGCTTAGTGTTAGCGGGAGGAGGCGTTGAGCAGTTCTTC. V gene TRBV7-6 combines with J gene TRBJ2-1, with 10 bases matching TRBD2. CDR3 length equals 16 residues. V gave up 1 base and J gave up 9 bases; unmatched junction bases: 9. CDR1 is SGHVS and CDR2 is FNYEAQ in the germline V gene.